These 26 T cell receptor beta chains were sequenced from one sample in a study of regulatory T cells in long-lasting Graves disease. Arm-PCR of CDR3 regions and iRepertoire HTBI primers were used to build TCR beta libraries. Using its own MiXCR run on the multiplex PCR reads, TCRdb lists one record per CDR3 protein. This table has more than 300,000 distinct CDR3 sequences, around 19% appearing once. The time point was: persistent/refractory GD, antithyroid drugs over 5 years with positive TRAb. PBMCs provided the RNA from which the TCR library was made. Material: peripheral blood mononuclear cells (PBMCs), obtained when the disease was refractory, from a patient treated with antithyroid drugs. The receptors shown here come from a female donor with Graves disease.

There are many counts of this clonotype. This chain uses TRBV11-2 with TRBJ2-6, with TRBD1 matching over 11 bases. The CDR3 has 19 residues. The V gene end was trimmed by 4 bases and the J gene end by 0 bases; junction bases not matched to a gene: 8. Germline-derived CDR1 and CDR2 are SGHAT and FQNNGV. The CDR3 bases are TGTGCCAGCAGCTCGTTAAAGGACAGGGGGCCCTCTGGGGCCAACGTCCTGACTTTC. Its protein product is CASSSLKDRGPSGANVLTF.

At least ten counts were recorded for this clonotype. This chain connects TRBV7-9 to TRBJ2-7; possibly TRBD1 or TRBD2 for D (5 bases each). V was pared by 3 bases and J by 6 bases, with 12 bases between. CDR1 is SEHNR, CDR2 FQNEAQ, per germline (reference sequence). The CDR3 contains 13 residues. CDR3 region: CASSFPLGAEQYF. The CDR3 DNA follows: TGTGCCAGCAGCTTTCCCCTCGGGGCCGAGCAGTACTTC.

This clonotype was seen more than once but under ten times. V is TRBV19 and J is TRBJ1-2; 10 bases agree with TRBD1. The V and J ends lost 0 bases and 2 bases, in that order; junction bases with no gene match: 9. This CDR3 region has 18 residues. In germline, CDR1 is LNHDA, CDR2 SQIVND (reference sequence). The CDR3 nucleotides are TGTGCCAGTAGTATAGATGCGACAGGGGGCCCTTCAAACTATGGCTACACCTTC. It is translated as CASSIDATGGPSNYGYTF.

In the case of this clonotype: With a much larger clone just one base away, this may be a read error. A read error is likely, as this CDR3 ends without the conserved phenylalanine or tryptophan. The DNA is left out, because the CDR3 cannot be placed on it with certainty; the CDR3 is given as TCRdb lists it. This chain joins TRBV3-1 and TRBJ1-1; TRBD1 is the table's D call and was not checked against the DNA. The CDR3 contains 11 residues when both ends are counted. Germline lookup yields CDR1 LGHDT and CDR2 YNNKEL (reference sequence). This chain's CDR3 is CTSSVRGALTI.

Turning to this clonotype: It may be a read error: a sequence one base away is much more abundant. Given the absence of the conserved phenylalanine or tryptophan at the CDR3 end, a read error is likely. This sequence joins TRBV6-2 or TRBV6-3 and TRBJ2-2; D is perhaps TRBD1 (6 bases). Trimming removed 5 bases from V and 7 bases from J, with 17 bases in between. CDR1 is MNHEY, CDR2 SVGEGT, per germline. The CDR3 is 15 residues long. In nucleotides, the CDR3 is TGTGCCAGCAGTGAAAGGGGGAGTTACGGCGGGGAGCTGTTTTCT. It is translated as CASSERGSYGGELFS.

This clonotype appeared many times. V usage is TRBV28 and J usage is TRBJ2-5; D uncertain. This CDR3 spans 12 amino acids. Germline V lookup: CDR1 MDHEN, CDR2 SYDVKM. V shed 6 bases and J shed 4 bases, with 9 bases lying between them. Here the CDR3 DNA reads TGTGCCAGCAGGGAGCGCCGAGAGACCCAGTACTTC. Protein: CASRERRETQYF.

The table lists this clonotype with many counts. CDR3 amino acids: CATSASGALSQETQYF. The DNA for the CDR3 is TGTGCCACCAGCGCTAGCGGGGCCCTATCCCAAGAGACCCAGTACTTC. This sequence joins TRBV15 and TRBJ2-5, with 9 nucleotides matching TRBD2. Germline lookup yields CDR1 LNHNV and CDR2 YYDKDF (reference sequence). The CDR3 has 16 residues. With 5 bases clipped from V and 1 base from J, the junction kept 8 bases outside the gene matches.

The chain combines TRBV24-1 with TRBJ2-7; 7 nucleotides line up with TRBD1. This CDR3 region has 13 residues. Germline assignment: CDR1 KGHDR and CDR2 SFDVKD. V lost 3 bases, J lost 6 bases, and 4 bases stayed unmatched. In DNA form, the CDR3 reads TGTGCCACCAGTGATCCGGACAGGCTCGAGCAGTACTTC. It codes for CATSDPDRLEQYF.

This clonotype was counted a few times. The chain employs TRBV19 and TRBJ1-5; D not certain. CDR3 size: 12 residues. Germline values: CDR1 LNHDA, CDR2 SQIVND (reference sequence). V dropped 10 bases and J dropped 2 bases, with 9 bases sitting between them. The DNA for the CDR3 is TGTGCCACTCAATACGGCAATCAGCCCCAGCATTTT. Its protein is CATQYGNQPQHF.

This clonotype was recorded a few times. This chain connects TRBV4-1 to TRBJ1-2; D ambiguous. V gave up 1 base and J gave up 4 bases, with 16 bases separating them. CDR1 is MGHRA, CDR2 YSYEKL, per germline. This CDR3 has 16 amino acids. In DNA, the CDR3 is TGCGCCAGCAGCCAAGGACCAAGGACCGAGAGCTATGGCTACACCTTC. Encoded protein: CASSQGPRTESYGYTF.

This clonotype has just a few counts. The chain employs TRBV2 and TRBJ1-3; 7 bases match TRBD1. CDR3 length: 16 amino acids. Germline V gene lookup returns CDR1 SNHLY and CDR2 FYNNEI. The V and J ends lost 8 bases and 0 bases, in that order; junction bases with no gene match: 10. The chain's CDR3 is CASDSGGTASGNTIYF. The CDR3 DNA sequence: TGTGCCAGCGACAGCGGAGGGACAGCCTCTGGAAACACCATATATTTT.

The CDR3 DNA follows: TGTGCCAGTAGTATTTCTACAACTAATGAAAAACTGTTTTTT. The encoded protein is CASSISTTNEKLFF. The chain has TRBV19 and TRBJ1-4; no clear D gene. This CDR3 contains 14 residues. Trimming shortened V by 3 bases and J by 0 bases, and 5 bases separated the two germline ends. Germline V gene sequence: CDR1 LNHDA, CDR2 SQIVND (reference sequence).

This clonotype was picked up many times. This chain joins TRBV28 and TRBJ2-2; TRBD1 might be the D (6 bases). This CDR3 contains 14 residues. The V gene lost 10 bases and the J gene lost 0 bases, with 12 bases spanning the gap. CDR1 is MDHEN, CDR2 SYDVKM, per germline. The CDR3: CATPRTANTGELFF. DNA of the CDR3: TGTGCCACTCCTCGGACAGCGAACACCGGGGAGCTGTTTTTT.

Worth noting for this clonotype: The likely explanation is a read error, given a far larger clone one base away. The rearrangement links TRBV11-2 to TRBJ1-2, with 10 positions matching TRBD1. The CDR3 sequence is 15 residues long. CDR1 and CDR2 from the germline V gene are SGHAT and FQNNGV. V trimming: 6 bases; J trimming: 6 bases; junction bases outside the gene matches: 10. The CDR3, as DNA: TGTGCCAGCAGGTTAACCCGGGACAGGGGACATGGCTACACCTTC. Its protein product is CASRLTRDRGHGYTF.

In this sample, this clonotype turned up many times. J is TRBJ2-6 and V is TRBV12-3 or TRBV12-4; D possibly corresponds to TRBD1 (6 bases). Between the trimmed V and J ends, which lost 3 bases and 4 bases, there was a span of 10 bases. CDR3 length equals 15 residues. The CDR3: CASSFGTLGANVLTF. CDR3 DNA sequence: TGTGCCAGCAGTTTCGGGACACTAGGGGCCAACGTCCTGACTTTC.

The chain carries TRBV27 and TRBJ1-5; the D gene is possibly TRBD1 (5 bases). CDR1 and CDR2 (germline): MNHEY, SMNVEV (reference sequence). Trimming stripped 4 bases from V and 2 bases from J, with 12 bases between. The CDR3 has 15 amino acids. The CDR3: CASSWRGMGNQPQHF. The CDR3 DNA is TGTGCCAGCAGTTGGAGGGGTATGGGCAATCAGCCCCAGCATTTT.

The chain employs TRBV24-1 and TRBJ1-2; 7 bases match TRBD1. The germline CDR1 and CDR2 sequences are KGHDR and SFDVKD. CDR3 length equals 13 residues. The V and J ends lost 3 bases and 6 bases, in that order; junction bases with no gene match: 3. Written as DNA, the CDR3 is TGTGCCACCAGTGATCTTGACAGGGATGGCTACACCTTC. Protein sequence: CATSDLDRDGYTF.

The CDR3 spells CASSLGQSPYNEQFF. In DNA form, the CDR3 reads TGTGCCAGCAGTTTAGGGCAGTCACCCTACAATGAGCAGTTCTTC. The gene calls are TRBV27 and TRBJ2-1; no firm D call. The V gene's germline CDR1 is MNHEY and CDR2 SMNVEV (reference sequence). This CDR3 has 15 amino acids. Trimming removed 2 bases at V and 2 bases at J, with 10 bases between.

This clonotype was observed many times. The rearrangement joins TRBV6-1 to TRBJ2-7, with 8 positions matching TRBD1. V lost 4 bases and J lost 2; bases outside the gene matches: 1. Germline CDR1 MNHNS, CDR2 SASEGT. This CDR3 region has 13 residues. CDR3 in DNA: TGTGCCAGCAGTGGGACAGGGCCCTACGAGCAGTACTTC. It translates to CASSGTGPYEQYF.

The V and J genes are TRBV5-1 and TRBJ2-1, with unresolved D. V shed 9 bases and J shed 3 bases, with 13 bases lying between them. This CDR3 has 13 amino acids. CDR1 SGHRS and CDR2 YFSETQ come from the germline V gene. The CDR3 coding sequence is TGCGCCACCGCACTCGACAACTACAATGAGCAGTTCTTC. Translating it yields CATALDNYNEQFF.

This clonotype has more than one count but fewer than ten. V gene TRBV7-9 combines with J gene TRBJ2-7; D might be TRBD1 (6 bases). Trimming took off 8 bases at V and 3 bases at J, with 14 bases between the two ends. The germline CDR1 and CDR2 sequences are SEHNR and FQNEAQ (reference sequence). The CDR3 totals 13 residues. CDR3 amino acids: CASGPGQSYEQYF. CDR3 coding DNA: TGTGCCAGCGGCCCCGGACAGAGCTACGAGCAGTACTTC.

This rearrangement joins TRBV7-2 to TRBJ1-1, with D unclear. The CDR3 runs 15 residues. V gave up 1 base and J gave up 6 bases, with 15 bases separating them. CDR1 and CDR2 (germline): SGHTA, FQGNSA. The DNA of the CDR3 is TGTGCCAGCAGCTTAGTGACATCTCTTCGGTCTGAAGCTTTCTTT. Translated, it gives CASSLVTSLRSEAFF.

The chain is built from TRBV19 and TRBJ1-1, with D uncertain. The CDR3 contains 14 residues. Germline CDR1 reads LNHDA; CDR2 reads SQIVND (reference sequence). V lost 9 bases and J 0 bases, leaving 14 bases between the germline ends. CDR3 protein: CASTALAMNTEAFF. Here the CDR3 DNA reads TGTGCCAGCACGGCGCTAGCAATGAACACTGAAGCTTTCTTT.

The genes are TRBV5-1 and TRBJ1-6; D remains unclear. Germline V gene data show CDR1 as SGHRS and CDR2 as YFSETQ. The CDR3 length is 14 residues. V shed 4 bases and J shed 6 bases, with 11 bases lying between them. The CDR3 region is CASSGGVGNSPLHF. CDR3 DNA: TGCGCCAGCAGCGGTGGGGTAGGTAATTCACCCCTCCACTTT.

The table lists this clonotype with many counts. The chain combines TRBV5-1 with TRBJ1-1; possibly TRBD1 for D (6 bases). The CDR3 length is 15 residues. Trimming took 4 bases from V and 2 from J, leaving 15 bases between them. CDR1 is SGHRS, CDR2 YFSETQ, per germline. This CDR3 reads CASSGGLGLNTEAFF. The CDR3 DNA is TGCGCCAGCAGCGGGGGCCTGGGACTCAACACTGAAGCTTTCTTT.

This clonotype appeared many times. The chain recombines TRBV4-2 with TRBJ1-4; no definite D call. The germline V gene encodes CDR1 LGHNA and CDR2 YNFKEQ. CDR3 size: 15 residues. V shed 0 bases and J shed 0 bases, with 5 bases lying between them. The CDR3 loop is CASSQDYATNEKLFF. In DNA, the CDR3 is TGTGCCAGCAGCCAAGACTACGCAACTAATGAAAAACTGTTTTTT.